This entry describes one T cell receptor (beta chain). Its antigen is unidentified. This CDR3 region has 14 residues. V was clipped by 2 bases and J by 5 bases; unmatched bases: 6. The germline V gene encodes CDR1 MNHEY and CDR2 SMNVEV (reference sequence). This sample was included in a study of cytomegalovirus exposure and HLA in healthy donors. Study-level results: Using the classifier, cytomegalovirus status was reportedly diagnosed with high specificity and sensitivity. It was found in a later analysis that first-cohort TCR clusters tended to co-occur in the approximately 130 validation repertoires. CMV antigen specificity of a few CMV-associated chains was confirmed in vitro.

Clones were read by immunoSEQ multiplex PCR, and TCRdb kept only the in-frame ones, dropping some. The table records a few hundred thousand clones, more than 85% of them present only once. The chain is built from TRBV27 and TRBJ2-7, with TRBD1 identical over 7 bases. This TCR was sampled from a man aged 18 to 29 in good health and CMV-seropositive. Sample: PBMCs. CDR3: CASSLTGVINEQYF. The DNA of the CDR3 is TGTGCCAGCAGTTTAACAGGGGTAATCAACGAGCAGTACTTC.